This entry describes one T cell receptor beta chain. These data belong to a study of T cell changes during pregnancy in multiple sclerosis. V was shortened by 2 bases and J by 3 bases, with 15 bases between the two germline ends. Germline V lookup: CDR1 SGHRS, CDR2 YFSETQ. The CDR3 length is 15 residues. TCRdb's copy holds only in-frame clones and misses some; the assay was immunoSEQ multiplex PCR. The sample records 45,000 to 50,000 clones, almost 95% being singletons. Sequenced material: CD8+ T cells from peripheral blood mononuclear cells, taken in the first trimester of pregnancy. The receptor was isolated from a female donor with multiple sclerosis, enrolled in a pregnancy study. The chain employs TRBV5-1 and TRBJ2-7; perhaps TRBD1 as D (6 bases). The CDR3 DNA reads TGCGCCAGCAGCTTTCACCCGACAGGATACTACGAGCAGTACTTC. Translating it yields CASSFHPTGYYEQYF.